These T cell receptor beta chains were read from a single sample in a study of immune evolution from preneoplasia to lung adenocarcinoma. The assay was immunoSEQ multiplex PCR, and TCRdb's table has in-frame clones only and misses some. The sample has 12,000 to 15,000 clones; approximately 85% are singletons. Sequencing was carried out using FFPE lung adenocarcinoma in situ tissue. These receptors were obtained from an older donor with lung adenocarcinoma. CDR3s include the opening cysteine and the closing phenylalanine or tryptophan. D genes are given only for firm matches. Size tells how often a clone was seen (once, few, many) or the class of an expanded clone, and some rows leave it out.

v_call	d_call	clone_size	j_call	cdr3_aa	cdr3_nt
TRBV5-6	TRBD1	NA	TRBJ2-3	CASSPTGIRTDTQYF	TGTGCCAGCAGCCCGACAGGGATACGCACAGATACGCAGTATTTT
TRBV30	NA	NA	TRBJ2-2	CAWRVGGNVGELFF	TGTGCCTGGAGAGTAGGGGGGAATGTCGGGGAGCTGTTTTTT
TRBV7-2	TRBD1	NA	TRBJ1-4	CASSLTGTGYEKLFF	TGTGCCAGCAGCTTAACCGGGACAGGGTACGAAAAACTGTTTTTT
TRBV18	NA	NA	TRBJ2-3	CASSELAGTDTQYF	TGTGCCAGCTCAGAACTAGCAGGCACAGATACGCAGTATTTT
TRBV10-3	NA	NA	TRBJ2-7	CAIGRELSYEQYF	TGTGCCATCGGTCGGGAGCTTTCCTACGAGCAGTACTTC
TRBV11-3	NA	few	TRBJ2-3	CASSGQGGQDTQYF	TGTGCCAGCAGCGGGCAGGGGGGGCAAGATACGCAGTATTTT
TRBV2	TRBD1	NA	TRBJ1-2	CASSLGQGYGYTF	TGTGCCAGCAGTCTCGGACAGGGCTATGGCTACACCTTC
TRBV28	NA	NA	TRBJ2-6	CASSSHRAGANVLTF	TGTGCCAGCAGTTCCCACCGGGCTGGGGCCAACGTCCTGACTTTC
TRBV18	TRBD1	NA	TRBJ2-1	CASSSRDRATNEQFF	TGTGCCAGCTCATCCCGGGACAGGGCCACCAATGAGCAGTTCTTC
TRBV20-1	NA	NA	TRBJ1-1	CSALSDTEAFF	TGCAGTGCTCTATCAGACACTGAAGCTTTCTTT
TRBV7-2	NA	NA	TRBJ1-1	CASSLFYESSEAFF	TGTGCCAGCAGCTTATTTTACGAATCGAGTGAAGCTTTCTTT
TRBV28	NA	NA	TRBJ2-5	CASSSISGRRQETQYF	TGTGCCAGCAGTTCCATATCGGGACGTCGACAAGAGACCCAGTACTTC
TRBV9	NA	NA	TRBJ2-1	CASSANPEGDKQFF	TGTGCCAGCAGCGCCAATCCAGAGGGCGATAAGCAGTTCTTC
TRBV2	NA	NA	TRBJ2-5	CASSQLDQETQYF	TGTGCCAGCAGTCAACTAGATCAAGAGACCCAGTACTTC
TRBV7-6	NA	NA	TRBJ2-7	CASSLSVVHEQYF	TGTGCCAGCAGCCTAAGCGTAGTTCACGAGCAGTACTTC
TRBV30	NA	NA	TRBJ1-1	CAWTPGRGGGTEAFF	TGTGCCTGGACCCCCGGGAGAGGGGGAGGCACTGAAGCTTTCTTT
TRBV19	NA	NA	TRBJ1-4	CASSIVGDTEKLFF	TGTGCCAGTAGTATAGTCGGGGACACTGAAAAACTGTTTTTT
TRBV5-4	NA	NA	TRBJ2-1	CASSPGPASYNEQFF	TGTGCCAGCAGCCCGGGACCGGCATCCTACAATGAGCAGTTCTTC
TRBV4-1	NA	NA	TRBJ2-1	CASSPTTGEQFF	TGCGCCAGCAGCCCCACAACGGGTGAGCAGTTCTTC
TRBV5-1	TRBD2	NA	TRBJ2-7	CASSMTSGMSEQYF	TGCGCCAGCAGCATGACTAGCGGGATGAGCGAGCAGTACTTC
TRBV7-2	NA	NA	TRBJ1-2	CASSSIYGYTF	TGTGCCAGCAGCTCGATCTATGGCTACACCTTC
TRBV7-2	NA	NA	TRBJ2-3	CASSLGGADTQYF	TGTGCCAGCAGCTTAGGGGGGGCAGATACGCAGTATTTT
TRBV28	TRBD2	NA	TRBJ2-7	CASSLYGLAGYEQYF	TGTGCCAGCAGTTTATATGGACTAGCGGGCTACGAGCAGTACTTC
TRBV19	TRBD1	NA	TRBJ2-2	CASSTRTGGWTGELFF	TGTGCCAGTAGTACCCGGACAGGGGGCTGGACCGGGGAGCTGTTTTTT
TRBV4-2	TRBD2	NA	TRBJ2-1	CASSQDIGLAGDYNEQFF	TGTGCCAGCAGCCAAGATATAGGGCTAGCGGGAGACTACAATGAGCAGTTCTTC
TRBV19	NA	NA	TRBJ1-1	CASQQPNVPEAFF	TGTGCCAGCCAACAGCCCAACGTCCCTGAAGCTTTCTTT
TRBV5-6	NA	NA	TRBJ1-1	CASSLPGLNTEAFF	TGTGCCAGCAGCTTGCCGGGGCTGAACACTGAAGCTTTCTTT
TRBV5-1	NA	few	TRBJ1-1	CASSFMGTNTEAFF	TGCGCCAGCAGCTTTATGGGGACGAACACTGAAGCTTTCTTT
TRBV7-9	TRBD2	few	TRBJ2-1	CASSPIAGLSYNEQFF	TGTGCCAGCAGCCCCATAGCGGGCCTCTCCTACAATGAGCAGTTCTTC
TRBV27	NA	NA	TRBJ2-7	CAIRSWGGEQYF	TGTGCCATTAGATCATGGGGAGGCGAGCAGTACTTC
TRBV25-1	NA	NA	TRBJ1-1	CASSEYTGRGTEAFF	TGTGCCAGCAGTGAATATACGGGAAGAGGCACTGAAGCTTTCTTT
TRBV6-5	NA	few	TRBJ2-7	CASRPRTAYEQYF	TGTGCCAGCAGGCCCAGGACAGCCTACGAGCAGTACTTC
TRBV2	NA	NA	TRBJ1-1	CASSVRTAVNTEAFF	TGTGCCAGCAGTGTCCGGACAGCGGTGAACACTGAAGCTTTCTTT
TRBV5-1	NA	NA	TRBJ1-1	CASSYRDTHTEAFF	TGCGCCAGCAGCTACCGGGACACCCACACTGAAGCTTTCTTT
TRBV27	NA	NA	TRBJ2-5	CASAGVRGETQYF	TGTGCCAGCGCAGGGGTAAGAGGAGAGACCCAGTACTTC
TRBV19	NA	NA	TRBJ2-3	CASSINRADTQYF	TGTGCCAGTAGTATAAATAGGGCAGATACGCAGTATTTT
TRBV5-1	TRBD1	NA	TRBJ2-7	CASSLGETGNHYF	TGCGCCAGCAGCTTGGGGGAGACAGGGAACCATTACTTC
TRBV18	NA	NA	TRBJ1-5	CASSKGRGEENQPQHF	TGTGCCAGCTCAAAGGGCAGAGGAGAAGAGAATCAGCCCCAGCATTTT
TRBV2	NA	NA	TRBJ1-4	CASILQQGRVFF	TGTGCCAGCATCTTACAACAGGGACGTGTCTTTTTT
TRBV27	TRBD2	NA	TRBJ2-1	CASSSPPTISGRAAPRDFF	TGTGCCAGCAGTTCCCCCCCTACGATCAGCGGGAGAGCGGCGCCCAGGGATTTCTTC